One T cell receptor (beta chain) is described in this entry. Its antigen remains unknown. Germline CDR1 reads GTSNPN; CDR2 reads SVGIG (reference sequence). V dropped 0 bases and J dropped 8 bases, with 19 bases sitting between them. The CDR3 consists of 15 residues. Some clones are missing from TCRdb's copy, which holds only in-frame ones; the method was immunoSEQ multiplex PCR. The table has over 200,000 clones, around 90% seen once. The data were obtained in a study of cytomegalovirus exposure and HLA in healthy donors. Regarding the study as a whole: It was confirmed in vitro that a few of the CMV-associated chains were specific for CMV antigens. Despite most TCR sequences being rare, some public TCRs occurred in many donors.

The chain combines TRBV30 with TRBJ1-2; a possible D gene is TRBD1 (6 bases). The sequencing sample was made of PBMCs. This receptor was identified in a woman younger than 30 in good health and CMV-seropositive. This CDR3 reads CAWSVTQQGNGGYTF. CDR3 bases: TGTGCCTGGAGTGTTACCCAGCAGGGGAACGGGGGCTACACCTTC. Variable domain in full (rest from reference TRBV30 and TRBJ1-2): SQTIHQWPATLVQPVGSPLSLECTVEGTSNPNLYWYRQAAGRGLQLLFYSVGIGQISSEVPQNLSASRPQDRQFILSSKKLLLSDSGFYLCAWSVTQQGNGGYTFGSGTRLTVV.